This T cell receptor (beta chain) derives from a study of blood T cell repertoires in COVID-19. Study information: Some COVID-19 samples were acute and others convalescent; all came from the United States, Italy and Spain. The cDNA or gDNA used as material had been derived from T cells, B-cell-depleted T cells, or PBMCs.

Methods used by the authors: Researchers report that nucleated cell counts were estimated from reference gene primer amplification. Generated by immunoSEQ multiplex PCR, the TCRdb table keeps only in-frame clones and is missing some. V, J and clone size are taken as reported in that table, and D and trimming were inferred from the DNA itself. Of around 25,000 clones detected, more than 90% appear once; the ten largest clones hold about 7.5%. The CDR3 is 15 residues long. V lost 3 bases, J lost 0 bases, and 10 bases lay in between. Germline V CDR1 and CDR2: MNHEY, SMNVEV (reference sequence). This chain joins TRBV27 and TRBJ2-3; D perhaps matches TRBD2 (6 bases). The receptor's source is a human donor in a cohort sampled during active COVID-19. Sequencing was done on a sample of peripheral blood. This CDR3 reads CASSLGTSSTDTQYF. CDR3 bases: TGTGCCAGCAGTTTGGGGACTTCTAGCACAGATACGCAGTATTTT.